This T cell receptor beta chain originates from a study of blood T cells in healthy people across ages. CDR1 and CDR2 (germline): LGHNA, YSLEER. V gave up 0 bases and J gave up 0 bases, with 9 bases separating them. The CDR3 is 16 amino acids. The table lists this clonotype with many counts. PCR was performed a second time for about 6 to 12 cycles using a sample-barcoded 5' primer and a J-beta primer mix. TCRdb ran MiXCR on the 5' RACE reads and lists one entry per CDR3 protein. Of roughly 1.5 million distinct CDR3 sequences detected, roughly 43% appear once; the ten largest clones hold less than 5%. The sequencing sample was made of blood. V usage is TRBV4-3 and J usage is TRBJ2-1; D perhaps matches TRBD2 (6 bases). This receptor was taken from a woman under 30 in good health. CDR3 coding DNA: TGCGCCAGCAGCCAAGACGGGAGAAGCTCCTACAATGAGCAGTTCTTC. Translation gives CASSQDGRSSYNEQFF.